This T cell receptor beta chain was sequenced for a study of shared clonotypes between healthy human individuals. Study as a whole: Researchers assigned three CD4 naive, three CD4 memory, two CD8 naive and one CD8 memory plate to each donor. General observations from the study: Rarefaction revealed incomplete sorted-subset sequencing despite large depth. Non-shared clonotypes were found to have lower generation probabilities than the clonotypes that were shared by all four of the sorted-subset donors.

All participating donors were Caucasian adults from Nashville, Tennessee. As for this clone: The antigen is undetermined.

The data were produced by immunoSEQ multiplex PCR, yet TCRdb's version contains in-frame clones alone and is incomplete. The repertoire includes over a million clones, approximately 68% of them detected once, and approximately 1.5% sits in the top ten. This CDR3 comprises 14 residues. Germline V gene sequence: CDR1 GTSNPN, CDR2 SVGIG (reference sequence). V dropped 4 bases and J dropped 5; count of bases not matched to a gene: 3. The receptor was derived from a man between 18 and 29 years old in good health. The chain is built from TRBV30 and TRBJ2-2; 11 nucleotides line up with TRBD2. The sample was memory CD4+ T cells sorted from blood. Subset reported: CD45RA-negative fraction. This CDR3 is CAWTSGRFTGELFF. For the CDR3, the DNA is TGTGCCTGGACTAGCGGGAGGTTTACCGGGGAGCTGTTTTTT. Looking up the rest from reference TRBV30 and TRBJ2-2 gives the full variable domain: SQTIHQWPATLVQPVGSPLSLECTVEGTSNPNLYWYRQAAGRGLQLLFYSVGIGQISSEVPQNLSASRPQDRQFILSSKKLLLSDSGFYLCAWTSGRFTGELFFGEGSRLTVL.